The T cell receptor (beta chain) under discussion was sequenced for a study of T cell responses to AZD1222 COVID-19 vaccine (dated by TCRdb to 2020 to 2023). With respect to the entire study: AZD1222 recipients with second doses at about 4 weeks or about 12 weeks were pooled, because spike-specific TCR depth and breadth did not differ between schedules. A total of approximately 230 trial participants underwent TCR sequencing, of whom roughly 210 received two doses of AZD1222 and 26 received two doses of the MenACWY control vaccine. Trial participants were enrolled by age into subgroups of 18-55, 56-69 and 70-plus years, and around 150, 29 and 61 TCR-sequenced participants, respectively, were included in these subgroups.

The full study reports these points: Participants were mostly white British, with more females than males. The authors suggested clonal diversity may have been underestimated. Because no day 14 peak-response samples were available, repertoires were characterized only after the peak T cell response. After two AZD1222 doses, spike-specific TCR breadth and depth were significantly higher than at day 0 and than in MenACWY recipients. In the small 56-69-year group, the increase in depth fell short of significance, most likely because of low power. Conclusions about previously exposed vaccinees are limited, since just five or six AZD1222 recipients were seropositive for SARS-CoV-2 at baseline. Epitopes outside the regions mutated in the B.1.351 and B.1.1.7 variants were reportedly recognized by nearly half of the unique spike-specific TCRs. CD4 TCRs associated with the vaccine covered the entire spike protein, and the dominant responses were in regions 160-218 and 743-854.

On this clone: Its antigen remains undetermined. No much larger clone is present one base from it, and per-base qualities are unavailable.

The CDR3 regions of human TCRbeta chains were analyzed by immunosequencing. From the authors' description of their analysis: Repertoire TCRs were matched against a reference library of SARS-CoV-2-specific TCRs generated with the MIRA antigen-specificity platform. Breadth was defined as the fraction of unique TCRs that were SARS-CoV-2-associated, and depth was defined as the fraction of total T cells that were SARS-CoV-2-associated. Using the MIRA data, each spike-specific TCR was assigned both to the spike region to which the TCR was reactive and to a CD4 or CD8 class. Log10-transformed breadth and depth values were compared by one-way ANOVA with Sidak's multiple comparisons tests. TCRdb took over this immuneACCESS table, retaining in-frame rearrangements with V and J assigned. Such tables are incomplete; in checked studies, under half of the missing clones stem from an unresolved V gene, and the remainder is unexplained. V, J and clone size derive from that table, while D and trimming were established from the DNA sequence. The sample profile shows under 150,000 clones; more than 85% of them were found once. The ten largest make up approximately 3.4% of the sample.

Per the publication, the time point label means: baseline before first vaccination. Vaccinee samples were obtained from the UK trials COV001 and COV002, which included a single-blind randomized controlled phase 2/3 trial of AZD1222 (ChAdOx1 nCoV-19) in healthy adults. Trial participant PBMC samples were collected at day 0 and day 28 after the second dose for TCRbeta chain sequencing. V loses 3 bases at its end and J loses 8 bases; junction bases beyond the gene matches: 5. From cysteine to phenylalanine, the CDR3 is 15 amino acids long. The DNA shown is the 45-base CDR3, in frame from base 1. CDR1 and CDR2 (MNHEY, SMNVEV) derive from the germline V gene (reference sequence).

This sample comprised peripheral blood, obtained on day 0 of AZD1222 vaccination. This receptor chain uses TRBV27 and TRBJ1-6; TRBD1 matches 9 bases in the middle. The receptor's source is an adult in good health. In nucleotide form, the sequence is TGTGCCAGCAGTTTTGGGACAGGGAGGGATTCACCCCTCCACTTT. Translated, it reads CASSFGTGRDSPLHF.